This TCR beta chain is from a study of T cell repertoires in cytomegalovirus infection. TCRdb ran MiXCR on the reads and lists one entry per CDR3 protein. Seen here are about 260,000 distinct CDR3 sequences, 8% to 9.5% observed once, and the top ten hold approximately 15%. Germline lookup yields CDR1 SGHNT and CDR2 YENEEA. The CDR3 sequence is 14 residues long. The V end lost 5 bases, the J end lost 1 base, and 11 bases lay between the germline ends. This chain joins TRBV11-3 and TRBJ1-1; D uncertain. The TCR sequence derives from a human donor in good health (CMV status not recorded). Some clones in this sample may be carry-over from other donors' samples. Sample: PBMCs. This CDR3 is CASSRTDKNTEAFF. CDR3 in DNA: TGTGCCAGCAGCCGGACGGATAAGAACACTGAAGCTTTCTTT.